This TCR beta chain is drawn from a study of metastatic and nonmetastatic thyroid tumors. About the research overall: Repertoires from malignant and benign thyroid patients were compared across blood and tumor or nodule tissue.

The CDR3 consists of 12 residues. Between the trimmed V and J ends, which lost 5 bases and 4 bases, there was a span of 12 bases. CDR1 is DFQATT and CDR2 is SNEGSKA in the germline V gene (reference sequence). Notes on the study in general: Versus benign nodules, malignant thyroid tumors reportedly had significantly higher TCR beta diversity, in blood and tumor.

Patients had received no treatment of any kind before thyroid surgery. This clone has just a few counts. The antigen is unknown. One base away lies a much larger clone, so this may be a sequencing read error. Original handling: Across clinicopathological groups, CDR3 differences served as the basis for building a distant-metastasis classifier for papillary thyroid cancer. With MiXCR, TCRdb reprocessed the PCR reads. TCRdb's processing, not the study's, gives the V and J calls here. The sample has 35,000 to 40,000 clones; around 26% are singletons. This clonotype was sampled from a female donor with papillary thyroid cancer or a benign thyroid nodule (not recorded which). Some clones in this sample may be carry-over from other donors' samples. The sequenced sample was blood. The V gene is TRBV20-1, the J gene TRBJ2-7; D is perhaps TRBD1 or TRBD2 (6 bases each). CDR3 in amino acids: CSAFGGGYEQYF. As DNA, the CDR3 is TGCAGTGCTTTCGGGGGCGGGTACGAGCAGTACTTC.